The clone carrying this T cell receptor (beta chain) was seen once. The data belong to a study of shared T cell receptors in the human thymus. Clones were read by immunoSEQ multiplex PCR, and TCRdb kept only the in-frame ones, dropping some. The sample lists about 400,000 clones; 95% were seen once. With V trimmed by 0 bases and J by 3 bases, 5 bases remained unmatched. Germline V gene sequence: CDR1 SNHLY, CDR2 FYNNEI. The CDR3 runs to 16 residues. The chain uses TRBV2 and TRBJ2-1; 7 nucleotides match TRBD1. This TCR was sampled from a human donor. The sample comprised thymocytes. The DNA for the CDR3 is TGTGCCAGCAGTGAAGCGGGACAGCTAAACTACAATGAGCAGTTCTTC. Its protein product is CASSEAGQLNYNEQFF.